This is a list of T cell receptor beta chains from one sample in a study of blood T cell repertoires in COVID-19. Profiled with immunoSEQ multiplex PCR; TCRdb holds only in-frame clones, not every one. The table shows 100,000 to 150,000 clones, with around 63% occurring only once. The sequenced material came from peripheral blood. The source of these receptors is a woman aged 70 to 79 with acute or convalescent COVID-19. Each CDR3 is given with its conserved first and last residue. D genes are given only for firm matches. Only some rows state a clone size, as once, few, many or a class for expanded clones.

. | TRBD1 | TRBJ1-4 | TRBV18 | TGTGCCAGCTCACCCGACAGGGTGGGAGAAAAACTGTTTTTT | CASSPDRVGEKLFF
. | TRBD2 | TRBJ2-7 | TRBV6-1 | TGTGCCAGCAGTGAAGCCGTGCGGGGGGGCCAATACGAGCAGTACTTC | CASSEAVRGGQYEQYF
. | TRBD1 | TRBJ2-7 | TRBV18 | TGTGCCAGCTCACCCCCGCCAGGGACAGGGGGCGGCGAGCAGTACTTC | CASSPPPGTGGGEQYF
. | . | TRBJ2-1 | TRBV9 | TGTGCCAGCAGCGCCCGACTAGGACCGAACTCCTACAATGAGCAGTTCTTC | CASSARLGPNSYNEQFF
. | . | TRBJ2-5 | TRBV7-2 | TGTGCCAGCAGCCGGGACACCTCCCAAGAGACCCAGTACTTC | CASSRDTSQETQYF
. | . | TRBJ1-5 | TRBV28 | TGTGCCAGCAGTGAAGGACAGAACAATCAGCCCCAGCATTTT | CASSEGQNNQPQHF
once | TRBD1 | TRBJ1-6 | TRBV5-5 | TGTGCCAGCAGTTTGGGACAGTTAAATTCACCCCTCCACTTT | CASSLGQLNSPLHF
. | . | TRBJ2-5 | TRBV12-3/TRBV12-4 | TGTGCCAGCAGTTTAGAGTTAGTACGGACCCAGTACTTC | CASSLELVRTQYF
once | TRBD1 | TRBJ1-2 | TRBV28 | TGTGCCAGCAGTTCAATCTCCCGGGACAGGGTAGCCTATGGCTACACCTTC | CASSSISRDRVAYGYTF
. | TRBD1 | TRBJ2-5 | TRBV18 | TGTGCCAGCTCACCACGTGAACAGGGGGCTGGGGAGACCCAGTACTTC | CASSPREQGAGETQYF
many | TRBD1 | TRBJ1-1 | TRBV29-1 | TGCAGCGTTGAAAGGGACAGGCTGGGTGAAGCTTTCTTT | CSVERDRLGEAFF
few | TRBD1 | TRBJ1-5 | TRBV24-1 | TGTGCCACCAGTCCCTGGGACAGGGGATTCCAGCCCCAGCATTTT | CATSPWDRGFQPQHF
. | TRBD1 | TRBJ2-7 | TRBV10-3 | TGTGCCATCAGTGACAGACAGGGAATCTACGAGCAGTACTTC | CAISDRQGIYEQYF
. | TRBD2 | TRBJ2-7 | TRBV6-5 | TGTGCCAGCAGTTACGGGAGGGCCCCCCTCTACTACGAGCAGTACTTC | CASSYGRAPLYYEQYF
. | TRBD1 | TRBJ1-1 | TRBV6-5 | TGTGCCAGCAGTTCAGGGACAGGGTTCGCTGAAGCTTTCTTT | CASSSGTGFAEAFF
once | TRBD2 | TRBJ2-1 | TRBV7-9 | TGTGCCAGCAGCCCGCGTTTCGGGACTACCAGATACAATGAGCAGTTCTTC | CASSPRFGTTRYNEQFF
few | TRBD1 | TRBJ1-5 | TRBV27 | TGTGCCAGCAGCATAGGACAGGGCCCCAATCAGCCCCAGCATTTT | CASSIGQGPNQPQHF
. | TRBD2 | TRBJ2-5 | TRBV7-9 | TGTGCCAGCAGCATATGGACTAGCGGACAAGAGACCCAGTACTTC | CASSIWTSGQETQYF